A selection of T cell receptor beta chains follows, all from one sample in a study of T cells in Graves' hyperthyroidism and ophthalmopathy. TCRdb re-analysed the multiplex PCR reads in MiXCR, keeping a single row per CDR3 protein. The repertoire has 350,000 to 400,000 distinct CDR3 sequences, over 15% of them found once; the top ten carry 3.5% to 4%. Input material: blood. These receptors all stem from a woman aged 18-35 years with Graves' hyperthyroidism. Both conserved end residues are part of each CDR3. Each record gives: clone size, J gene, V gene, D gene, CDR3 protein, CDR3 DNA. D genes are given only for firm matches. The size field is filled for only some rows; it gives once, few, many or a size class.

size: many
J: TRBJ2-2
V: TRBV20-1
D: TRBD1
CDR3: CSARPTGAGELFF
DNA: TGCAGTGCTAGGCCCACAGGGGCTGGGGAGCTGTTTTTT

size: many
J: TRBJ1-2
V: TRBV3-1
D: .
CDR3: CASSQNQGGGYTF
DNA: TGTGCCAGCAGCCAAAACCAGGGAGGTGGCTACACCTTC

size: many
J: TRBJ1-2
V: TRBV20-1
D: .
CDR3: CSARAPREEGYTF
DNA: TGCAGTGCTAGAGCCCCCAGGGAGGAAGGCTACACCTTC

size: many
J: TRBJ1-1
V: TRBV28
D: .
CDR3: CASSVLTGNTEAFF
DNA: TGTGCCAGCAGTGTTCTGACAGGGAACACTGAAGCTTTCTTT

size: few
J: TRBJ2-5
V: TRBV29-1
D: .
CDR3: CSAGTAQETQYF
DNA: TGCAGCGCTGGGACGGCCCAAGAGACCCAGTACTTC

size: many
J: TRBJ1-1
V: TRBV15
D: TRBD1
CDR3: CATSRLQGAATEAFF
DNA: TGTGCCACCAGCAGATTACAGGGGGCTGCCACTGAAGCTTTCTTT

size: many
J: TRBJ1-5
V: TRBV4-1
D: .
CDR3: CASSQGASNQPQHF
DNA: TGCGCCAGCAGCCAAGGCGCTAGCAATCAGCCCCAGCATTTT

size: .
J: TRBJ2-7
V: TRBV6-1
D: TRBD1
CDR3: CASTPVRGTGYEQYF
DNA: TGTGCCAGCACCCCAGTTAGGGGGACAGGGTACGAGCAGTACTTC

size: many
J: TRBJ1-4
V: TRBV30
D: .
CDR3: CAWSALDEKLFF
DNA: TGTGCCTGGAGCGCCCTGGATGAAAAACTGTTTTTT

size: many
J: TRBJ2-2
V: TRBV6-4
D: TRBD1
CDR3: CASSPGQSVGELFF
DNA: TGTGCCAGCAGTCCGGGACAGTCTGTTGGGGAGCTGTTTTTT